This T cell receptor beta chain was recovered during a study of cytomegalovirus exposure and HLA in healthy donors. The PCR ran on 60 Vbeta and 13 Jbeta primers. Only in-frame clones appear in the TCRdb table, and some are missing; sequencing was by immunoSEQ multiplex PCR. The data contain almost 200,000 clones, 75% to 85% of them singletons. As for the donors, each was a healthy bone marrow donor. Study-wide results and limits: Associated with cytomegalovirus, according to the listing, were 150 to 200 TCR beta chains. Rare TCR sequences predominated, though certain public TCRs were found in many donors.

Details on this clone: Antigen specificity is unknown.

The V end lost 6 bases, the J end lost 2 bases, and 10 bases lay between the germline ends. The CDR3 is 13 residues long. CDR1 and CDR2 (germline): MNHEY, SVGAGI. The source material was PBMCs. This clonotype was obtained from a male donor in good health and CMV-seropositive. This sequence joins TRBV6-5 and TRBJ1-1, with D possibly being TRBD1 (5 bases). This CDR3 reads CASSRQTNTEAFF. Here the CDR3 DNA reads TGTGCCAGCAGCAGACAGACTAACACTGAAGCTTTCTTT.